This T cell receptor (beta chain) was recovered during a study of blood T cell repertoires in COVID-19. About the research overall: T cells, B-cell-depleted T cells, or PBMCs supplied cDNA or gDNA.

Libraries were prepared by immunoSEQ multiplex PCR; TCRdb keeps only in-frame clonotypes and omits some of them. The sample carries 350,000 or so clones, 88% recorded once. This clone was found a few times. The study recruited people aged roughly 18 to 100 years across around 24 US areas. Exposed enrollees had met someone with a PCR-confirmed or clinician-diagnosed COVID-19 case at some point within the 2 weeks before study entry. This clonotype was obtained from a woman under 40 who had been exposed to COVID-19. The sequencing input was PBMCs or T cells enriched from blood (not recorded which).

CDR3 amino acids: CAWKRDSNSPLHF. CDR3 coding DNA: TGTGCCTGGAAAAGGGACAGTAATTCACCCCTCCACTTT. The chain links TRBV30 to TRBJ1-6; 7 bases are a match to TRBD1. Germline loops: CDR1 GTSNPN, CDR2 SVGIG (reference sequence). V lost 4 bases to trimming and J lost 6 bases; unmatched junction nucleotides: 3. The CDR3 loop spans 13 amino acids. Variable domain in full (rest from reference TRBV30 and TRBJ1-6): SQTIHQWPATLVQPVGSPLSLECTVEGTSNPNLYWYRQAAGRGLQLLFYSVGIGQISSEVPQNLSASRPQDRQFILSSKKLLLSDSGFYLCAWKRDSNSPLHFGNGTRLTVT.